This entry is about one T cell receptor (beta chain). The authors' processing: Amplification of reference gene primers provided the estimated nucleated cell counts. This table comes from immunoSEQ multiplex PCR, and its TCRdb copy is limited to in-frame clones, with some not included. D and trimming were read from the DNA, whereas the V and J calls and clone size are those reported in that table. The sample contains 46,000 or so clones, 90% of which appear only once. Trimming left V 5 bases short and J 3 bases short, with 16 bases between. This CDR3 contains 15 residues. Germline V lookup: CDR1 SGHAT, CDR2 FQNNGV. These data are taken from a study of blood T cell repertoires in COVID-19. At the level of the study: Acute-phase and convalescent COVID-19 samples originated in the United States, Italy and Spain.

Sample: peripheral blood. The clonotype comes from a man in his 70s with active COVID-19. The gene calls are TRBV11-2 and TRBJ1-2; D is ambiguous. The CDR3 loop reads CASSLFGSWDYGYTF. The CDR3 DNA follows: TGTGCCAGCAGCCTATTTGGGAGCTGGGACTATGGCTACACCTTC.